The 11 T cell receptor beta chains below all came from one sample that was sequenced in a study of T cells after posttransplantation cyclophosphamide. Measured with immunoSEQ multiplex PCR; TCRdb has only the in-frame clones, and not every one. The table includes just over 20,000 clones, 98% detected once. The naive gate required viable CD3+CD4+ or CD3+CD8+ cells with CCR7+CD45RA+CD45RO-CD95-CD27+CD28+ phenotype. The specimen was naive CD4+ T cells sorted from PBMCs. These TCRs come from a man between 35 and 55 years old in good health, CMV-negative, and a related stem cell transplant donor.

For the CDR3, the DNA is TGTGCCAGCAGCCATCAAAGGGGGCTTGGGGAAAAACTGTTTTTT. Translated: CASSHQRGLGEKLFF. The chain employs TRBV14 and TRBJ1-4; 7 bases map to TRBD1. Germline lookup yields CDR1 SGHDN and CDR2 FVKESK. After removal of 3 bases from V and 8 bases from J, the junction contained 9 bases not matched to a gene. The CDR3 runs 15 residues. The whole variable domain, remainder taken from reference TRBV14 and TRBJ1-4, is EAGVTQFPSHSVIEKGQTVTLRCDPISGHDNLYWYRRVMGKEIKFLLHFVKESKQDESGMPNNRFLAERTGGTYSTLKVQPAELEDSGVYFCASSHQRGLGEKLFFGSGTQLSVL.

The chain recombines TRBV30 with TRBJ2-7, with a weak D call TRBD2 (5 bases). Trimming took 4 bases from V and 0 from J, leaving 13 bases between them. Germline loops: CDR1 GTSNPN, CDR2 SVGIG (reference sequence). There are 14 residues in the CDR3. In nucleotides, the CDR3 is TGTGCCTGGAATGGCGGGCTTAGCTCCTACGAGCAGTACTTC. It codes for CAWNGGLSSYEQYF.

The chain is built from TRBV10-1 and TRBJ1-1; 8 positions agree with TRBD1. Trimming at V came to 4 bases and at J to 2 bases, leaving 6 bases not matched to a gene. The CDR3 loop spans 15 amino acids. Germline CDR1 is WNHNN and CDR2 is SYGVQD (reference sequence). CDR3 in amino acids: CASSASTGVNTEAFF. In nucleotides, the CDR3 is TGCGCCAGCAGTGCATCGACAGGGGTTAACACTGAAGCTTTCTTT.

The CDR3 sequence is CASSRRLQGDYGYTF. CDR3 bases: TGTGCCAGCAGCCGACGATTACAGGGGGACTATGGCTACACCTTC. The V call is TRBV6-5, the J call TRBJ1-2; 8 bases map to TRBD1. CDR3 length: 15 amino acids. V dropped 6 bases and J dropped 3; count of bases not matched to a gene: 9. Per the germline V gene, CDR1 is MNHEY and CDR2 is SVGAGI.

CDR3 residues: CAIGLETYEQYF. DNA for the CDR3: TGTGCCATCGGACTAGAAACCTACGAGCAGTACTTC. The V and J genes are TRBV10-3 and TRBJ2-7; 7 nucleotides agree with TRBD2. This CDR3 is built from 12 residues. Germline-derived CDR1 and CDR2 are ENHRY and SYGVKD. V gave up 8 bases and J gave up 2 bases; unmatched junction bases: 3.

This clone was counted a single time. The chain links TRBV5-1 to TRBJ2-1; 13 nucleotides line up with TRBD2. J lost 10 bases, V lost 1 base, and 8 bases had no gene match. Germline values: CDR1 SGHRS, CDR2 YFSETQ. The CDR3 length is 16 residues. CDR3 nucleotides: TGCGCCAGCAGCTTGATACTAGCGGGAGGGCCGGGAGAGCAGTTCTTC. Residues: CASSLILAGGPGEQFF.

The V and J genes are TRBV28 and TRBJ2-5; 11 bases fit TRBD1. After removal of 2 bases from V and 5 bases from J, the junction contained 4 bases not matched to a gene. Germline CDR1 reads MDHEN; CDR2 reads SYDVKM. The CDR3 sequence is 15 residues long. The CDR3 DNA reads as TGTGCCAGCAGTTTAGGGACAGGGGGTGGTGAGACCCAGTACTTC. It specifies CASSLGTGGGETQYF.

CDR3 region: CAISDPGLAGGRAETQYF. For the CDR3, the DNA is TGTGCCATCAGTGATCCTGGACTAGCGGGAGGCCGGGCTGAGACCCAGTACTTC. V and J are TRBV10-3 and TRBJ2-5; 14 positions match TRBD2. J gave up 5 bases and V 3 bases, and 11 bases lay outside the gene matches. The CDR3 has 18 residues. The V gene's germline CDR1 is ENHRY and CDR2 SYGVKD.

DNA of the CDR3: TGCGCCAGCAGCTTTAGGAGCGGGAGAGGCACAGATACGCAGTATTTT. It codes for CASSFRSGRGTDTQYF. The V and J genes are TRBV5-1 and TRBJ2-3, with 8 bases fitting TRBD2. After removal of 2 bases from V and 1 base from J, the junction contained 6 bases not matched to a gene. Per the germline V gene, CDR1 is SGHRS and CDR2 is YFSETQ. The CDR3 has 16 residues.

The chain links TRBV18 to TRBJ2-2; perhaps TRBD1 as D (6 bases). This CDR3 is built from 15 residues. The V end lost 3 bases, the J end lost 3 bases, and 11 bases lay between the germline ends. Germline loops: CDR1 KGHSH, CDR2 LQKENI. CDR3 DNA: TGTGCCAGCTCACCGCGGACAGAGCACACCGGGGAGCTGTTTTTT. Amino acids: CASSPRTEHTGELFF.

This clone was seen a single time. The gene calls are TRBV7-9 and TRBJ2-2, with D tentatively TRBD2 (6 bases). This CDR3 is 15 amino acids long. Germline-derived CDR1 and CDR2 are SEHNR and FQNEAQ (reference sequence). Trimming took off 5 bases at V and 5 bases at J, with 15 bases between the two ends. The CDR3 nucleotides are TGTGCCAGCAGCCGGGGGTCGGGGGTTACCGGGGAGCTGTTTTTT. Translated: CASSRGSGVTGELFF.